The rows below give T cell receptor beta chains drawn from one sample of a study of beta chain features in type 1 diabetes. TCRdb keeps only in-frame clones here, not all; method: immunoSEQ multiplex PCR. This sample yields 15,000 or so clones, of which 55% to 70% are seen a single time; about 0.5% belongs to the top ten. Sequenced material: stem cell memory CD4+ T cells from blood. The receptor set was obtained from a woman under 30 with type 1 diabetes. The CDR3 runs from the conserved cysteine through the conserved F or W.

j_call v_call cdr3_aa
TRBJ2-5 TRBV5-1 CASSLASSGHLQETQYF
TRBJ2-6 TRBV18 CASSRAAGTSSGANVLTF
TRBJ2-1 TRBV5-1 CASSLPGLAYHEQFF
TRBJ2-5 TRBV10-3 CAISESQGQETQYF
TRBJ2-5 TRBV5-1 CASSTSGGQETQYF
TRBJ2-5 TRBV30 CAWSRTSGRETQYF
TRBJ1-5 TRBV27 CASRQTAYQPQHF
TRBJ1-2 TRBV28 CASSSGTGAFTYGYTF
TRBJ2-2 TRBV28 CASSGARSVLF
TRBJ1-5 TRBV7-2 CASSPDRGNQPQHF
TRBJ2-5 TRBV9 CASSRSHGETQYF
TRBJ2-5 TRBV7-9 CASSLRQGGSPKGETQYF
TRBJ2-3 TRBV5-1 CASSSGLAGADTQYF
TRBJ2-3 TRBV29-1 CSVRTGRTDTQYF
TRBJ2-7 TRBV7-2 CASSTTQASSYEQYF
TRBJ1-2 TRBV27 CASSLKAGGSHVYGYTF
TRBJ1-3 TRBV5-4 CASRAGGNSGNTIYF
TRBJ2-5 TRBV5-1 CASSTWTRMETQYF
TRBJ1-5 TRBV2 CASSVGRADQPQHF
TRBJ2-7 TRBV29-1 CSVAAAGGPRYEQYF
TRBJ2-1 TRBV5-1 CASSLLPSGVDEQFF
TRBJ1-3 TRBV7-2 CASTRGSGNTIYF
TRBJ2-1 TRBV14 CASSQALMAVSSYNEQFF
TRBJ2-1 TRBV7-2 CASSLLAGVYNEQFF
TRBJ1-1 TRBV7-9 CASSHTTENTEAFF
TRBJ1-2 TRBV29-1 CSAAQGSYGYTF
TRBJ1-2 TRBV11-3 CASSSSGIGYGYTF
TRBJ2-1 TRBV30 CAWSVLGAGGVNEQFF
TRBJ1-1 TRBV5-1 CASSGGNGRGTEAFF
TRBJ1-5 TRBV9 CASSLDSNQPQHF
TRBJ1-1 TRBV27 CASSPRTANTEAFF
TRBJ2-3 TRBV21-1 CASSKDPRGKGTDTQYF
TRBJ1-2 TRBV29-1 CSVEDRGSYGYTF
TRBJ1-3 TRBV7-2 CASSSWGTGGHSGNTIYF
TRBJ2-5 TRBV5-1 CASSLPGQASQETQYF
TRBJ2-7 TRBV10-2 CASTRTSGAGEQYF
TRBJ2-1 TRBV19 CASIGTREANEQFF
TRBJ2-1 TRBV27 CASSFQGYSYNEQFF
TRBJ2-4 TRBV29-1 CSVEGGNKNIQYF
TRBJ1-1 TRBV19 CASSDRVTEAFF
TRBJ2-2 TRBV5-4 CATSDRNTGELFF
TRBJ2-7 TRBV7-2 CASSSAGGLQEQYF
TRBJ1-2 TRBV7-9 CASSLEVGGYYGYTF
TRBJ2-5 TRBV11-2 CASSGLAVLRETQYF
TRBJ2-7 TRBV25-1 CASSRRGSFYEQYF
TRBJ2-1 TRBV7-2 CASILGAGDYNEQFF
TRBJ2-1 TRBV7-2 CASSLVPLAASYNEQFF
TRBJ2-7 TRBV7-2 CASSLVFGRVDEQYF
TRBJ2-7 TRBV7-9 CASSIWGGREGTYEQYF
TRBJ2-5 TRBV15 CATSRDRGDIETQYF
TRBJ1-1 TRBV5-1 CATSLGQGALDTEAFF
TRBJ2-5 TRBV4-3 CASSRGGWETQYF
TRBJ1-1 TRBV7-2 CASSLAGGGTEAFF
TRBJ1-2 TRBV6-6 CASSYSREAKYGYTF
TRBJ2-5 TRBV7-9 CASSHDRAQQETQYF
TRBJ2-7 TRBV11-1 CASSLDAGAGYEQYF
TRBJ2-7 TRBV27 CASAGQGHEQYF
TRBJ1-1 TRBV19 CASSIGQGRPWAFF
TRBJ2-7 TRBV29-1 CSVGTVDYEQYF
TRBJ2-1 TRBV4-3 CASSQRLGPHNEQFF